A single sample is the source of the 9 T cell receptor beta chains below, sequenced in a study of cytomegalovirus exposure and HLA in healthy donors. PCR amplification relied on 60 Vbeta primers (plus 13 Jbeta primers). Profiled with immunoSEQ multiplex PCR; TCRdb holds only in-frame clones, not every one. The repertoire consists of about 200,000 clones, with approximately 70% occurring once and the leading ten covering less than 3%. The sample was PBMCs. These receptors all come from a man in his forties in good health and CMV-seropositive.

This rearrangement joins TRBV11-2 to TRBJ2-1; TRBD2 aligns across 12 bases. Germline V gene data show CDR1 as SGHAT and CDR2 as FQNNGV. Unmatched junction bases numbered 8, after V lost 4 bases and J lost 7 bases. The CDR3 spans 16 residues. The DNA for the CDR3 is TGTGCCAGCAGCTCGCCGGGACTAGCGGGCCTGAATGAGCAGTTCTTC. This gives the protein CASSSPGLAGLNEQFF.

The chain has TRBV7-6 and TRBJ2-1; 9 nucleotides agree with TRBD1. Germline lookup yields CDR1 SGHVS and CDR2 FNYEAQ. The ends lost 5 bases at V and 9 bases at J; junction bases unmatched: 14. The CDR3 sequence is 16 residues long. The CDR3 reads CASSPSGTGSSVEQFF. CDR3 sequence (DNA): TGTGCCAGCAGCCCATCCGGGACAGGGTCTTCCGTTGAGCAGTTCTTC.

The V and J genes are TRBV2 and TRBJ2-7; 9 bases map to TRBD1. This CDR3 has 13 amino acids. V lost 7 bases to trimming and J lost 5 bases; unmatched junction nucleotides: 6. Per germline, CDR1 SNHLY and CDR2 FYNNEI. CDR3 loop: CASMVRTGDEQYF. The CDR3 DNA follows: TGTGCCAGCATGGTACGGACAGGGGACGAGCAGTACTTC.

This rearrangement joins TRBV2 to TRBJ1-1; 7 bases agree with TRBD1. The V gene's germline CDR1 is SNHLY and CDR2 FYNNEI. This CDR3 comprises 14 residues. After removal of 5 bases from V and 5 bases from J, the junction contained 8 bases not matched to a gene. The CDR3 loop is CASSPRQGRTEAFF. The CDR3 region has the DNA TGTGCCAGCAGTCCCAGACAGGGCAGAACTGAAGCTTTCTTT.

The V and J genes are TRBV5-1 and TRBJ1-3, with no clear D. CDR3 length: 17 residues. Germline loops: CDR1 SGHRS, CDR2 YFSETQ. Between the trimmed V and J ends, which lost 4 bases and 0 bases, there was a span of 17 bases. The CDR3: CASSRGIQRVSGNTIYF. Here the CDR3 DNA reads TGCGCCAGCAGCCGAGGGATACAGAGAGTCTCTGGAAACACCATATATTTT.

The rearrangement joins TRBV5-4 to TRBJ2-2, with a tentative D call TRBD2 (5 bases). CDR3 size: 14 residues. V was shortened by 4 bases and J by 6 bases, with 13 bases between the two germline ends. Germline assignment: CDR1 SGHNT and CDR2 YYREEE (reference sequence). The CDR3 region has the DNA TGTGCCAGCAGCCCCGAACTAGGTGCCGGGGAGCTGTTTTTT. Its translation is CASSPELGAGELFF.

The J gene is TRBJ2-7, the V gene TRBV4-1, with a possible D match to TRBD2 (6 bases). This CDR3 comprises 15 residues. Per germline, CDR1 MGHRA and CDR2 YSYEKL. The V end was cut by 4 bases, the J end by 6 bases, with 19 bases between. CDR3 sequence: CASSPLPGRWAEQYF. DNA for the CDR3: TGCGCCAGCAGCCCCCTGCCCGGGAGATGGGCCGAGCAGTACTTC.

The rearrangement links TRBV18 to TRBJ1-1, with 8 bases lining up with TRBD1. V lost 5 bases to trimming and J lost 1 base; unmatched junction nucleotides: 9. There are 16 residues in the CDR3. Germline-derived CDR1 and CDR2 are KGHSH and LQKENI. This chain's CDR3 is CASSERQGIPNTEAFF. The CDR3 region has the DNA TGTGCCAGCTCAGAGAGACAGGGGATACCGAACACTGAAGCTTTCTTT. The full variable domain, with the rest looked up from reference TRBV18 and TRBJ1-1, is NAGVMQNPRHLVRRRGQEARLRCSPMKGHSHVYWYRQLPEEGLKFMVYLQKENIIDESGMPKERFSAEFPKEGPSILRIQQVVRGDSAAYFCASSERQGIPNTEAFFGQGTRLTVV.

The chain couples TRBV5-6 to TRBJ1-2, with D possibly matching TRBD1 (5 bases). The germline V gene has CDR1 SGHDT and CDR2 YYEEEE. The length of the CDR3 is 14 residues. V was cut by 3 bases and J by 2 bases, with 11 bases left in between. This chain's CDR3 is CASSSYRTNYGYTF. CDR3 nucleotide sequence: TGTGCCAGCAGCTCCTACAGGACGAACTATGGCTACACCTTC.